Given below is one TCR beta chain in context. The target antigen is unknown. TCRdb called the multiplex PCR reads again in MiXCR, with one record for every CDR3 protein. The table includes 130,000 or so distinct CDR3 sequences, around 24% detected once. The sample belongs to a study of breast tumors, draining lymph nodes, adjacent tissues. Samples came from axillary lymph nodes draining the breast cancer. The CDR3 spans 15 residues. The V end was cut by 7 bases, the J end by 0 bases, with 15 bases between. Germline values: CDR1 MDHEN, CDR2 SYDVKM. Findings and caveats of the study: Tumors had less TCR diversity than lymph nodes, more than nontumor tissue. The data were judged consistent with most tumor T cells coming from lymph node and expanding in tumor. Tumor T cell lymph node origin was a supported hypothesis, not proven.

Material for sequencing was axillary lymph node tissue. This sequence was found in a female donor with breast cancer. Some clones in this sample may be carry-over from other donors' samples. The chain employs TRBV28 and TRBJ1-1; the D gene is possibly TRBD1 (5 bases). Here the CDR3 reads CASTPSGGVNTEAFF. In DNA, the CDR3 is TGTGCCAGCACTCCGTCCGGAGGGGTGAACACTGAAGCTTTCTTT.